This entry lists 22 T cell receptor beta chains sequenced from one sample in a study of blood T cell repertoires in COVID-19. Profiling relied on immunoSEQ multiplex PCR, and the TCRdb table lists in-frame clones only, not all of them. The sample lists approximately 190,000 clones; over 75% were seen once. Sequencing used peripheral blood. Source of these receptors: a woman in her thirties or forties who had recovered from COVID-19.

V is TRBV7-2 and J is TRBJ2-2; D gene uncertain. The germline V gene has CDR1 SGHTA and CDR2 FQGNSA. Trimming took off 0 bases at V and 1 base at J, with 12 bases between the two ends. The CDR3 spans 17 residues. CDR3 DNA: TGTGCCAGCAGCTTAGCGGAAATGGCAGGGAACACCGGGGAGCTGTTTTTT. Residues: CASSLAEMAGNTGELFF.

The rearrangement uses TRBV6-5 and TRBJ2-2, with D maybe TRBD1 (6 bases). Germline lookup yields CDR1 MNHEY and CDR2 SVGAGI. The CDR3 sequence is 14 residues long. Between the trimmed V and J ends, which lost 6 bases and 5 bases, there was a span of 13 bases. Here the CDR3 reads CASRGTTGTGELFF. The CDR3 bases are TGTGCCAGCAGAGGTACGACAGGTACCGGGGAGCTGTTTTTT.

The chain employs TRBV7-6 and TRBJ2-3; possible D gene TRBD2, 5 bases. With 4 bases removed from V and 0 bases from J, the gap between germline ends came to 8 bases. Germline CDR1 is SGHVS and CDR2 is FNYEAQ. CDR3 length: 14 amino acids. The CDR3 loop reads CASSSGYSTDTQYF. The CDR3 DNA reads as TGTGCCAGCAGCTCGGGATACAGCACAGATACGCAGTATTTT.

V gene TRBV7-2 combines with J gene TRBJ2-7; TRBD1 might be the D (6 bases). Per germline, CDR1 SGHTA and CDR2 FQGNSA. Between the trimmed V and J ends, which lost 5 bases and 3 bases, there was a span of 17 bases. This CDR3 contains 15 residues. CDR3 in DNA: TGTGCCAGCAGCCAGGGGACCAGCGTGGTCTACGAGCAGTACTTC. Amino acids: CASSQGTSVVYEQYF.

The table lists this clone with a count of one. The chain carries TRBV4-2 and TRBJ2-1; 8 positions agree with TRBD1. The germline V gene has CDR1 LGHNA and CDR2 YNFKEQ. J gave up 8 bases and V 3 bases, and 3 bases lay outside the gene matches. CDR3 length: 13 residues. Written as DNA, the CDR3 is TGTGCCAGCAGCCAGTACAGGGGGGATGAGCAGTTCTTC. This gives the protein CASSQYRGDEQFF.

As regards this clone: Other DNA sequences in this sample translate to the same CDR3. The V gene is TRBV5-1, the J gene TRBJ1-2; D gene ambiguous. The V and J ends lost 0 bases and 3 bases respectively, with 6 bases between them. The length of the CDR3 is 13 residues. Germline V gene lookup returns CDR1 SGHRS and CDR2 YFSETQ. The DNA of the CDR3 is TGCGCCAGCAGCTTGGGCCAGTACTATGGCTACACCTTC. It encodes CASSLGQYYGYTF.

The rearrangement joins TRBV2 to TRBJ2-1, with D perhaps matching TRBD1 (7 bases). V was clipped by 7 bases and J by 8 bases, with 24 bases between them. This CDR3 contains 16 residues. Germline assignment: CDR1 SNHLY and CDR2 FYNNEI. The CDR3: CASIPWRDSQVDEQFF. The CDR3 DNA sequence: TGTGCCAGCATCCCCTGGCGGGACAGCCAGGTCGATGAGCAGTTCTTC.

The chain is built from TRBV5-4 and TRBJ2-2; D remains ambiguous. Looked up from germline, CDR1 is SGHNT and CDR2 is YYREEE (reference sequence). This CDR3 contains 14 residues. V was cut by 0 bases and J by 5 bases, with 8 bases left in between. CDR3 sequence (DNA): TGTGCCAGCAGCTTGGCGTTGCGGACCGGGGAGCTGTTTTTT. Protein product: CASSLALRTGELFF. Filled out from reference TRBV5-4 and TRBJ2-2, the complete variable domain reads ETGVTQSPTHLIKTRGQQVTLRCSSQSGHNTVSWYQQALGQGPQFIFQYYREEENGRGNFPPRFSGLQFPNYSSELNVNALELDDSALYLCASSLALRTGELFFGEGSRLTVL.

V and J are TRBV9 and TRBJ2-2; D perhaps matches TRBD2 (6 bases). V was cut by 0 bases and J by 6 bases, with 12 bases left in between. This CDR3 is 15 amino acids long. The germline V gene has CDR1 SGDLS and CDR2 YYNGEE. The DNA for the CDR3 is TGTGCCAGCAGCGTAGAGCGGGCGTCGGCCGGGGAGCTGTTTTTT. It codes for CASSVERASAGELFF.

The chain carries TRBV19 and TRBJ1-1; no clear D. The CDR3 is 15 residues long. Germline CDR1 is LNHDA and CDR2 is SQIVND (reference sequence). Deletions cut 7 bases from V and 0 bases from J, with 15 bases between. CDR3 sequence reads: CASIDTPNVNTEAFF. CDR3 DNA: TGTGCCAGTATCGACACGCCGAATGTGAACACTGAAGCTTTCTTT.

The chain recombines TRBV28 with TRBJ2-7, with 12 bases that match TRBD1. V gave up 9 bases and J gave up 6 bases; unmatched junction bases: 15. Germline assignment: CDR1 MDHEN and CDR2 SYDVKM. This CDR3 contains 16 residues. This CDR3 reads CASKIGGQGALSEQYF. CDR3 bases: TGTGCCAGTAAAATTGGGGGACAGGGGGCGCTTTCCGAGCAGTACTTC. Combining the CDR3 with reference TRBV28 and TRBJ2-7 gives the whole variable domain DVKVTQSSRYLVKRTGEKVFLECVQDMDHENMFWYRQDPGLGLRLIYFSYDVKMKEKGDIPEGYSVSREKKERFSLILESASTNQTSMYLCASKIGGQGALSEQYFGPGTRLTVT.

The chain uses TRBV24-1 and TRBJ1-6; D might be TRBD1 (5 bases). The CDR3 consists of 14 residues. The V gene's germline CDR1 is KGHDR and CDR2 SFDVKD. The V and J ends lost 9 bases and 9 bases respectively, with 17 bases between them. The CDR3 DNA reads as TGTGCCACCCTCCCCACAGGTGATTTTTCACCCCTCCACTTT. It translates to CATLPTGDFSPLHF.

The V gene is TRBV2, the J gene TRBJ2-2; 8 nucleotides line up with TRBD2. V lost 4 bases to trimming and J lost 5 bases; unmatched junction nucleotides: 0. Germline lookup yields CDR1 SNHLY and CDR2 FYNNEI. The CDR3 contains 13 residues. The CDR3 DNA reads as TGTGCCAGCAGTGGCGGGGGGACCGGGGAGCTGTTTTTT. Translated, it gives CASSGGGTGELFF. Together with reference TRBV2 and TRBJ2-2, the CDR3 gives the full variable domain: EPEVTQTPSHQVTQMGQEVILRCVPISNHLYFYWYRQILGQKVEFLVSFYNNEISEKSEIFDDQFSVERPDGSNFTLKIRSTKLEDSAMYFCASSGGGTGELFFGEGSRLTVL.

The rearrangement uses TRBV6-5 and TRBJ2-5; 9 bases fit TRBD2. The CDR3 runs to 16 residues. V lost 2 bases and J lost 5; bases outside the gene matches: 9. Germline assignment: CDR1 MNHEY and CDR2 SVGAGI. CDR3: CASSYGWTSVGETQYF. In DNA, the CDR3 is TGTGCCAGCAGTTACGGTTGGACTAGCGTCGGTGAGACCCAGTACTTC.

CDR3: CAWSVGSSGNTIYF. For the CDR3, the DNA is TGTGCCTGGAGTGTCGGGAGCTCTGGAAACACCATATATTTT. The chain employs TRBV30 and TRBJ1-3; D is unresolved. The CDR3 has 14 amino acids. Trimming shortened V by 0 bases and J by 0 bases, and 6 bases separated the two germline ends. Germline values: CDR1 GTSNPN, CDR2 SVGIG (reference sequence). Supplemented by reference TRBV30 and TRBJ1-3, the full variable domain reads SQTIHQWPATLVQPVGSPLSLECTVEGTSNPNLYWYRQAAGRGLQLLFYSVGIGQISSEVPQNLSASRPQDRQFILSSKKLLLSDSGFYLCAWSVGSSGNTIYFGEGSWLTVV.

The chain combines TRBV19 with TRBJ1-2, with TRBD1 matching over 10 bases. Germline V CDR1 and CDR2: LNHDA, SQIVND (reference sequence). The junction had 8 bases not matched to a gene; V was cut back by 6 bases and J by 4 bases. CDR3 size: 15 residues. This chain's CDR3 is CASRSRDRGFYGYTF. The CDR3 DNA sequence: TGTGCCAGTAGGTCCCGGGACAGGGGTTTCTATGGCTACACCTTC.

The gene calls are TRBV25-1 and TRBJ2-1, with TRBD2 matching 8 bases. This CDR3 spans 17 amino acids. Looked up from germline, CDR1 is MGHDK and CDR2 is SYGVNS. V was pared by 5 bases and J by 7 bases, with 16 bases of the junction left unmatched. CDR3 in DNA: TGTGCCAGCAGTCCACCTCCGGTGGGGACTAGGCAGAATGAGCAGTTCTTC. The encoded protein is CASSPPPVGTRQNEQFF.

The chain couples TRBV27 to TRBJ2-7, with 8 bases identical to TRBD2. CDR3 size: 15 residues. V lost 4 bases to trimming and J lost 1 base; unmatched junction nucleotides: 6. Germline assignment: CDR1 MNHEY and CDR2 SMNVEV (reference sequence). The CDR3, as DNA: TGTGCCAGCAGTTCCCCAGTAGCGGGGTCCTACGAGCAGTACTTC. Translation: CASSSPVAGSYEQYF.

J is TRBJ2-5 and V is TRBV28, with D maybe TRBD1 (5 bases). The CDR3 is 12 amino acids. V was cut by 2 bases and J by 7 bases, with 8 bases left in between. Germline V lookup: CDR1 MDHEN, CDR2 SYDVKM. Here the CDR3 reads CASSLPGSTQYF. The CDR3 coding sequence is TGTGCCAGCAGTTTACCAGGGTCGACCCAGTACTTC.

Only a few counts were recorded for this clone. The CDR3 region is CASSSGLGSYEQYF. The CDR3, as DNA: TGTGCCAGCAGCTCCGGACTTGGGTCCTACGAGCAGTACTTC. V is TRBV7-8 and J is TRBJ2-7, with a tentative D call TRBD2 (5 bases). Germline V gene lookup returns CDR1 SGHVS and CDR2 FQNEAQ. The CDR3 runs 14 residues. V lost 4 bases and J 1 base, leaving 11 bases between the germline ends.

DNA of the CDR3: TGTGCCAGCAGCAAAGTTGGTAGCGGGGGGCTAGCCGGGGAGCTGTTTTTT. It translates to CASSKVGSGGLAGELFF. The chain joins TRBV21-1 to TRBJ2-2; the D segment call TRBD2 is taken from the table without a DNA check. TRBV21-1 is noted as a pseudogene. This CDR3 has 17 residues.

V gene TRBV7-3 combines with J gene TRBJ2-3; TRBD2 aligns across 9 bases. Germline V CDR1 and CDR2: SGHTA, FQGTGA. The J segment lost 4 bases and the V segment lost 5 bases, leaving 4 bases of the junction unmatched. The CDR3 runs 14 residues. The CDR3 bases are TGTGCCAGCAGCATGAGCGGGAGGTCAGATACGCAGTATTTT. Translation: CASSMSGRSDTQYF.